A single sample is the source of the 8 T cell receptor beta chains below, sequenced in a study of T cells in pancreatic ductal adenocarcinoma (dated by TCRdb to the late 2010s). The selected pancreatic ductal adenocarcinoma patients had received surgery without neoadjuvant therapy. The library relied on the immunoSEQ multiplex PCR assay. In TCRdb, the immuneACCESS table is reduced to in-frame sequences with V and J assigned. These tables do not hold every clone; where another copy was compared, an unresolved V gene accounts for under half, and the others remain unexplained. In this sample the table shows some 2,300 clones, about 83% of which occur a single time. The ten top clones hold around 6.3% of the sample. The sample consisted of pancreatic tumor tissue. The receptors were gathered from a human donor with pancreatic ductal adenocarcinoma.

The chain employs TRBV28 and TRBJ2-1; D is perhaps TRBD2 (6 bases). This CDR3 contains 16 residues. The ends were cut back, 7 bases at V and 8 bases at J, with 24 bases in the middle. Germline assignment: CDR1 MDHEN and CDR2 SYDVKM. The CDR3 spells CASTTRFGGVVDEQFF. The CDR3, as DNA: TGTGCCAGCACCACTAGATTTGGAGGGGTGGTCGATGAGCAGTTCTTC. Full variable domain (rest looked up from reference TRBV28 and TRBJ2-1): DVKVTQSSRYLVKRTGEKVFLECVQDMDHENMFWYRQDPGLGLRLIYFSYDVKMKEKGDIPEGYSVSREKKERFSLILESASTNQTSMYLCASTTRFGGVVDEQFFGPGTRLTVL.

The chain combines TRBV5-4 with TRBJ1-1; 7 bases are a match to TRBD1. Per germline, CDR1 SGHNT and CDR2 YYREEE (reference sequence). Trimming took 3 bases from V and 3 from J; bases not matched to a gene: 8. The CDR3 sequence is 15 residues long. The CDR3 DNA sequence: TGTGCCAGCAGCTGGGGACAGTACCGCGACACTGAAGCTTTCTTT. It codes for CASSWGQYRDTEAFF.

This rearrangement joins TRBV6-6 to TRBJ2-4, with TRBD1 as a possible D gene (6 bases). Germline loops: CDR1 MNHNY, CDR2 SVGAGI (reference sequence). The V end lost 0 bases, the J end lost 5 bases, and 11 bases lay between the germline ends. The CDR3 covers 15 residues. CDR3 amino acids: CASSYSQGWENIQYF. For the CDR3, the DNA is TGTGCCAGCAGTTACTCACAGGGCTGGGAAAACATTCAGTACTTC.

Concerning this clone: Other DNA sequences in this sample translate to the same CDR3. The V gene is TRBV4-1, the J gene TRBJ1-5; D unclear. The CDR3 extends over 15 amino acids. The ends were cut back, 1 base at V and 4 bases at J, with 11 bases in the middle. The germline CDR1 and CDR2 sequences are MGHRA and YSYEKL. The CDR3 region is CASSQVTGSNQPQHF. The CDR3 DNA is TGCGCCAGCAGCCAAGTTACGGGTTCTAATCAGCCCCAGCATTTT.

The rearrangement links TRBV6-1 to TRBJ1-4, with D perhaps TRBD1 (5 bases). V lost 7 bases, J lost 5 bases, and 17 bases lay in between. The germline gives CDR1 MNHNS, CDR2 SASEGT. The CDR3 sequence is 15 residues long. The CDR3 region has the DNA TGTGCCAGCAAAGGCGGAGGGGCAGACAATGAAAAACTGTTTTTT. This codes for CASKGGGADNEKLFF.

This rearrangement joins TRBV30 to TRBJ1-5, with D hard to call. Germline CDR1 GTSNPN, CDR2 SVGIG (reference sequence). Trimming took off 0 bases at V and 0 bases at J, with 6 bases between the two ends. This CDR3 has 14 amino acids. CDR3 residues: CAWSVLASNQPQHF. In DNA form, the CDR3 reads TGTGCCTGGAGTGTACTTGCTAGCAATCAGCCCCAGCATTTT.

The chain carries TRBV28 and TRBJ1-2; 7 bases line up with TRBD1. CDR1 is MDHEN and CDR2 is SYDVKM in the germline V gene. The CDR3 consists of 12 residues. The ends lost 8 bases at V and 2 bases at J; junction bases unmatched: 2. Here the CDR3 reads CASGGQNYGYTF. CDR3 DNA sequence: TGTGCCAGCGGGGGACAGAACTATGGCTACACCTTC.

The CDR3 DNA is TGTGCCAGCGGAGGGGAAGATGGGGCCAACGTCCTGACTTTC. Translating it yields CASGGEDGANVLTF. The chain is built from TRBV28 and TRBJ2-6, with TRBD2 as a possible D gene (6 bases). This CDR3 region has 14 residues. V dropped 8 bases and J dropped 3 bases, with 11 bases sitting between them. CDR1 and CDR2 (germline): MDHEN, SYDVKM. Complete variable domain (other parts from reference TRBV28 and TRBJ2-6): DVKVTQSSRYLVKRTGEKVFLECVQDMDHENMFWYRQDPGLGLRLIYFSYDVKMKEKGDIPEGYSVSREKKERFSLILESASTNQTSMYLCASGGEDGANVLTFGAGSRLTVL.